What follows are 14 T cell receptor beta chains derived from one specimen sequenced in a study of blood T cells in healthy people across ages. PCR was performed a second time for 7 to 11 cycles using a sample-barcoded 5' primer and a J-beta primer mix. TCRdb re-called the 5' RACE reads with MiXCR, one entry per CDR3 protein. The table records about 1.4 million distinct CDR3 sequences, 59% of them present only once. The sequencing input was blood. These receptors were collected from a man younger than 30 in good health.

The DNA of the CDR3 is TGCGCCAGCAGTGAGTCGGACGGACAGGGTGAAGCTTTCTTT. It encodes CASSESDGQGEAFF. The chain recombines TRBV10-1 with TRBJ1-1; 8 nucleotides agree with TRBD1. In germline, CDR1 is WNHNN, CDR2 SYGVQD (reference sequence). The CDR3 contains 14 residues. After removal of 0 bases from V and 7 bases from J, the junction contained 4 bases not matched to a gene.

The chain links TRBV21-1 to TRBJ2-7. TRBV21-1 is a listed pseudogene. This CDR3 region has 10 residues. Here the CDR3 DNA reads TGTGCCAGCACCGGACCAGAGCAGTACTTC. Its translation is CASTGPEQYF.

This clonotype was found a few times. The J gene is TRBJ2-5, the V gene TRBV27; D is tentatively TRBD1 or TRBD2 (6 bases each). Germline CDR1 MNHEY, CDR2 SMNVEV (reference sequence). The CDR3 has 16 residues. V was clipped by 2 bases and J by 0 bases, with 13 bases between them. CDR3 sequence (DNA): TGTGCCAGCAGTTTACGGACTACAGGGTACCAAGAGACCCAGTACTTC. Its translation is CASSLRTTGYQETQYF.

This clonotype was seen more than once but under ten times. This rearrangement joins TRBV27 to TRBJ2-5; possibly TRBD2 for D (5 bases). CDR1 is MNHEY and CDR2 is SMNVEV in the germline V gene (reference sequence). The V end lost 3 bases, the J end lost 1 base, and 12 bases lay between the germline ends. The CDR3 has 15 amino acids. The CDR3 loop reads CASSFLAGPQETQYF. The CDR3 DNA follows: TGTGCCAGCAGTTTCCTAGCTGGGCCCCAAGAGACCCAGTACTTC.

V usage is TRBV12-3 or TRBV12-4 and J usage is TRBJ2-3; D possibly corresponds to TRBD1 (6 bases). The CDR3 spans 14 residues. Trimming removed 5 bases from V and 2 bases from J, with 11 bases in between. The DNA for the CDR3 is TGTGCCAGCAGTGGACAGTCCCTCACAGATACGCAGTATTTT. This encodes CASSGQSLTDTQYF.

This clonotype was counted a single time. V is TRBV12-3 or TRBV12-4 and J is TRBJ1-3; no clear D. V gave up 7 bases and J gave up 1 base, with 8 bases separating them. The CDR3 is made up of 13 amino acids. CDR3 sequence reads: CASTMVSGNTIYF. The CDR3 region has the DNA TGTGCCAGCACAATGGTTTCTGGAAACACCATATATTTT.

This clonotype was recorded a few times. This chain connects TRBV28 to TRBJ1-4, with D hard to call. The CDR3 extends over 14 amino acids. Germline CDR1 is MDHEN and CDR2 is SYDVKM. V gave up 8 bases and J gave up 3 bases, with 13 bases separating them. The chain's CDR3 is CASSFLGSNEKLFF. The CDR3 nucleotides are TGTGCCAGCTCCTTTTTAGGGTCTAATGAAAAACTGTTTTTT.

This sequence joins TRBV6-5 and TRBJ1-5, with 8 bases identical to TRBD1. Unmatched junction bases numbered 7, after V lost 6 bases and J lost 9 bases. The germline V gene has CDR1 MNHEY and CDR2 SVGAGI. This CDR3 spans 13 amino acids. Written as DNA, the CDR3 is TGTGCCAGCAGCCGGGACAGGAGTAGGCCCCAGCATTTT. Its protein product is CASSRDRSRPQHF.

This clonotype came up a few times. The V and J genes are TRBV5-1 and TRBJ1-4; D perhaps matches TRBD1 (5 bases). The CDR3 has 14 amino acids. Germline V gene data show CDR1 as SGHRS and CDR2 as YFSETQ. Trimming pared 6 bases from V and 5 bases from J, leaving 14 bases between. CDR3 bases: TGCGCCAGCAAAATCGGGGGTATGAATGAAAAACTGTTTTTT. This gives the protein CASKIGGMNEKLFF.

The rearrangement joins TRBV20-1 to TRBJ2-7, with D possibly matching TRBD2 (7 bases). Deletions cut 5 bases from V and 8 bases from J, with 19 bases between. The CDR3 is made up of 13 amino acids. Germline V CDR1 and CDR2: DFQATT, SNEGSKA (reference sequence). Here the CDR3 reads CSASQGRGVKQYF. The CDR3 coding sequence is TGCAGTGCTTCCCAGGGGAGGGGGGTGAAGCAGTACTTC.

V usage is TRBV6-1 and J usage is TRBJ2-7; TRBD1 matches at 8 bases. This CDR3 comprises 13 residues. From germline, CDR1 is MNHNS and CDR2 SASEGT. With V trimmed by 6 bases and J by 7 bases, 8 bases remained unmatched. CDR3 amino acids: CASRGDRRKEQYF. CDR3 DNA: TGTGCCAGCAGGGGGGACAGGCGTAAGGAGCAGTACTTC.

The gene calls are TRBV20-1 and TRBJ2-5; the D gene could be TRBD1 or TRBD2 (5 bases each). The closer fit of TRBJ2-4 to the DNA end suggests the J call may be wrong. The CDR3 has 10 amino acids. Germline V lookup: CDR1 DFQATT, CDR2 SNEGSKA (reference sequence). Here the CDR3 reads CSVPRGIQYF. The CDR3 DNA reads TGCAGTGTTCCGAGGGGCATTCAGTACTTC.

The chain joins TRBV11-2 to TRBJ2-1, with 8 bases lining up with TRBD2. The V segment lost 2 bases and the J segment 4 bases; nucleotides outside the gene matches: 7. Germline CDR1 and CDR2: SGHAT and FQNNGV. There are 16 residues in the CDR3. Here the CDR3 DNA reads TGTGCCAGCAGCTTATCGTACGGGAGGGCGTACAATGAGCAGTTCTTC. Residues: CASSLSYGRAYNEQFF. The variable domain in full, with the rest retrieved from reference TRBV11-2 and TRBJ2-1, is EAGVAQSPRYKIIEKRQSVAFWCNPISGHATLYWYQQILGQGPKLLIQFQNNGVVDDSQLPKDRFSAERLKGVDSTLKIQPAKLEDSAVYLCASSLSYGRAYNEQFFGPGTRLTVL.

In this sample, this clonotype turned up a few times. The V gene is TRBV6-2 or TRBV6-3, the J gene TRBJ1-1; weak D call: TRBD1 (5 bases). The CDR3 runs to 12 residues. Germline CDR1 and CDR2: MNHEY and SVGEGT. V lost 5 bases and J 5 bases, leaving 9 bases between the germline ends. The CDR3 loop reads CASSNGGTEAFF. For the CDR3, the DNA is TGTGCCAGCAGTAATGGGGGGACTGAAGCTTTCTTT.